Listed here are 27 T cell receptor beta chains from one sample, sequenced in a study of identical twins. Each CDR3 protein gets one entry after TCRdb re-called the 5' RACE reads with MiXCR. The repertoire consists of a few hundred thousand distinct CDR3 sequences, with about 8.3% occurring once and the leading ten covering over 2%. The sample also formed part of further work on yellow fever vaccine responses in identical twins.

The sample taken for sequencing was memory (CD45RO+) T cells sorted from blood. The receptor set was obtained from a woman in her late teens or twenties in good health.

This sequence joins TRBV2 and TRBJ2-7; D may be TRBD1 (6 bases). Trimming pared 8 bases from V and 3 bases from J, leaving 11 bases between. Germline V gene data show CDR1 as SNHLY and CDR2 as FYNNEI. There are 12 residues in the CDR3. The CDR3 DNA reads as TGTGCCAGCTGGGGGCAGGGCTACGAGCAGTACTTC. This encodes CASWGQGYEQYF.

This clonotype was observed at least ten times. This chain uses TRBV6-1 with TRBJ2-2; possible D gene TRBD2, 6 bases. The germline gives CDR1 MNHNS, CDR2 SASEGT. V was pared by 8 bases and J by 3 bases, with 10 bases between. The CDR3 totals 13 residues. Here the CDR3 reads CASQEGDTGELFF. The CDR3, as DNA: TGTGCCAGCCAGGAGGGAGACACCGGGGAGCTGTTTTTT.

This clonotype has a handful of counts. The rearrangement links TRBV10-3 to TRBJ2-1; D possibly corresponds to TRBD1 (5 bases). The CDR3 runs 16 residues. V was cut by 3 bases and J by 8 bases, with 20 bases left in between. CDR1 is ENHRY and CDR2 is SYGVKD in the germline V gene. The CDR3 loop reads CAISDPGLNLRDEQFF. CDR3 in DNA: TGTGCCATCAGTGACCCAGGGTTAAACCTACGGGATGAGCAGTTCTTC.

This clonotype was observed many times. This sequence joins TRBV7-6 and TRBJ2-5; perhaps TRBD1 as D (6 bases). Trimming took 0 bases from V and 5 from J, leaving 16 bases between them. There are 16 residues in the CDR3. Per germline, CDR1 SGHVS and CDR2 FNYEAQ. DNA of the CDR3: TGTGCCAGCAGCTTAGCGCTAACAGGGAGATTGGAGACCCAGTACTTC. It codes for CASSLALTGRLETQYF.

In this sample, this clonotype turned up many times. CDR3 protein: CASSGTGTNQPQHF. CDR3 in DNA: TGTGCCAGCAGCGGGACAGGGACCAATCAGCCCCAGCATTTT. The chain employs TRBV12-3 or TRBV12-4 and TRBJ1-5; 9 positions agree with TRBD1. Trimming removed 6 bases from V and 3 bases from J; junction bases left unmatched: 3. The CDR3 runs to 14 residues.

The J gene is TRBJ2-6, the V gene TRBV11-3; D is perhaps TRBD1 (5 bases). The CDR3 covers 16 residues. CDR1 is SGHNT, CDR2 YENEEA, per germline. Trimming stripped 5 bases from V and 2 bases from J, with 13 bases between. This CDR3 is CASSEGAGAGANVLTF. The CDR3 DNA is TGTGCCAGCAGCGAAGGGGCTGGGGCTGGGGCCAACGTCCTGACTTTC.

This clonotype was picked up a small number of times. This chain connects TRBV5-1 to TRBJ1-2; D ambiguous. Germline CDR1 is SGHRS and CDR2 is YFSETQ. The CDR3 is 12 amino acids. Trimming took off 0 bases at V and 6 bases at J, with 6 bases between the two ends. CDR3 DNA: TGCGCCAGCAGCTTGGCCACGGATGGCTACACCTTC. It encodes CASSLATDGYTF.

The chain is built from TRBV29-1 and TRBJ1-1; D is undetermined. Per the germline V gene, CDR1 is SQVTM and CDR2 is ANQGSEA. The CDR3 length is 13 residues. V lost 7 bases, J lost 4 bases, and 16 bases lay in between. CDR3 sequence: CSAEPTEGTEAFF. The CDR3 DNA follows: TGCAGCGCAGAACCTACGGAGGGCACTGAAGCTTTCTTT. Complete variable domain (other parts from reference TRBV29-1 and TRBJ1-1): SAVISQKPSRDICQRGTSLTIQCQVDSQVTMMFWYRQQPGQSLTLIATANQGSEATYESGFVIDKFPISRPNLTFSTLTVSNMSPEDSSIYLCSAEPTEGTEAFFGQGTRLTVV.

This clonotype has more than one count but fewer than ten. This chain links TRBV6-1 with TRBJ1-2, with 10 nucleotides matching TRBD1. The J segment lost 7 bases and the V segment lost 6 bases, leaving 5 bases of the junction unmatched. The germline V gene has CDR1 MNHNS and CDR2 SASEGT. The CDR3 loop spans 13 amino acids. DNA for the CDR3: TGTGCCAGCAGCCCTGACAGGGGGCCTGGCTACACCTTC. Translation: CASSPDRGPGYTF.

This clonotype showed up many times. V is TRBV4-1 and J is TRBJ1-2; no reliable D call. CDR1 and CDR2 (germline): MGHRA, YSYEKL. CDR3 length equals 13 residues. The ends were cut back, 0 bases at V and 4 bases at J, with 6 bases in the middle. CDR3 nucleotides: TGCGCCAGCAGCCAAGAGGGGTTCTATGGCTACACCTTC. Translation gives CASSQEGFYGYTF.

Written as DNA, the CDR3 is TGTGCCAGCAGTTTCACAGATTATGGGCTCACCCTCCACTTT. This translates into CASSFTDYGLTLHF. V is TRBV6-2 or TRBV6-3 and J is TRBJ1-6; D gene uncertain. This CDR3 has 14 residues. Trimming shortened V by 4 bases and J by 14 bases, and 18 bases separated the two germline ends. Germline V lookup: CDR1 MNHEY, CDR2 SVGEGT.

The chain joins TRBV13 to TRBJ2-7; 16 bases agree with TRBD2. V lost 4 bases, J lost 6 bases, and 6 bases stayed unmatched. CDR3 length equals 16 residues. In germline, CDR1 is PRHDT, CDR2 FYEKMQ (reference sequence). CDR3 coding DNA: TGTGCCAGCAGCTCTGGGACTAGCGGGAGGGCCCGCGAGCAGTACTTC. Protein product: CASSSGTSGRAREQYF.

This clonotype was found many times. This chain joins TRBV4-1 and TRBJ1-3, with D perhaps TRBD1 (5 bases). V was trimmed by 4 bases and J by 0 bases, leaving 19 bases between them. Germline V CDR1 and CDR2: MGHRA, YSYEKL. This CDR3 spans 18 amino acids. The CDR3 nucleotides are TGCGCCAGCAGCCTATTGGTTGTTCCGGGACGCTCTGGAAACACCATATATTTT. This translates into CASSLLVVPGRSGNTIYF.

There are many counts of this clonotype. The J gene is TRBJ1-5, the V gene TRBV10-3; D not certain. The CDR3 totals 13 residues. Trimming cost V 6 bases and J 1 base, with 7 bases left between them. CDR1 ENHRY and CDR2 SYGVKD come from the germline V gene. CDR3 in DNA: TGTGCCATCAGCATGGGAAGCAATCAGCCCCAGCATTTT. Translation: CAISMGSNQPQHF.

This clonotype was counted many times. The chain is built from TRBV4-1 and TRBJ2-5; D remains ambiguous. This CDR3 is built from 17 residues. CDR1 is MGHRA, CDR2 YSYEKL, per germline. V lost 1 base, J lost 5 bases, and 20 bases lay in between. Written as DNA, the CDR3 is TGCGCCAGCAGCCAAGTTGATCTAGTACCACTCCCGGAGACCCAGTACTTC. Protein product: CASSQVDLVPLPETQYF.

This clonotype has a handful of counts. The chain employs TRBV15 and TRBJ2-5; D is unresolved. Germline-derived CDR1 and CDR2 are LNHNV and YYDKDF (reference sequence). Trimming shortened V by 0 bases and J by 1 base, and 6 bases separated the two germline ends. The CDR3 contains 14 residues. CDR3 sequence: CATSREPAQETQYF. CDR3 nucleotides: TGTGCCACCAGCAGAGAGCCAGCCCAAGAGACCCAGTACTTC.

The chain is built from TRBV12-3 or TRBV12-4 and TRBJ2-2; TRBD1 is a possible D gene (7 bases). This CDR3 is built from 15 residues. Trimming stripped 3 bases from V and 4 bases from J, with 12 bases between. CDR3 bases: TGTGCCAGCAGTTTGGCAGGGGGGACCACCGGGGAGCTGTTTTTT. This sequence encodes CASSLAGGTTGELFF.

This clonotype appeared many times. CDR3 sequence reads: CSARDILSSGNTIYF. The CDR3 DNA reads as TGCAGTGCTAGAGATATTCTCTCCTCTGGAAACACCATATATTTT. V gene TRBV20-1 combines with J gene TRBJ1-3; D call uncertain. The V gene lost 0 bases and the J gene lost 0 bases, with 9 bases spanning the gap. Germline lookup yields CDR1 DFQATT and CDR2 SNEGSKA (reference sequence). This CDR3 contains 15 residues.

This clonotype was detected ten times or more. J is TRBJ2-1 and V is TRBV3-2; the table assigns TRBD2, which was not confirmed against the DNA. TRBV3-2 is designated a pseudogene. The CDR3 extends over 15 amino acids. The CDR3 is CASLNGATQDNEQFF. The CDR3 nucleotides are TGTGCCAGTCTCAACGGGGCTACCCAAGACAATGAGCAGTTCTTC.

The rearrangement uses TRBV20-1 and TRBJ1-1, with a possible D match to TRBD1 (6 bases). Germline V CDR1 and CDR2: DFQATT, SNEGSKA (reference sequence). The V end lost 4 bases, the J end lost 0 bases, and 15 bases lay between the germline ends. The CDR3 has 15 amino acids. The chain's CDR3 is CSATDSPGVNTEAFF. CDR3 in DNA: TGCAGTGCTACTGATTCTCCAGGGGTGAACACTGAAGCTTTCTTT.

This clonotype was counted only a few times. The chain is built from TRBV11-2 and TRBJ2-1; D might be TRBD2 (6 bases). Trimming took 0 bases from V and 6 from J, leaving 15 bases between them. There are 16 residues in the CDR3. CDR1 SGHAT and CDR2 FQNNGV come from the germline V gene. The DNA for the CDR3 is TGTGCCAGCAGCTTAGATGACGGGGGACCCTTCAATGAGCAGTTCTTC. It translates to CASSLDDGGPFNEQFF.

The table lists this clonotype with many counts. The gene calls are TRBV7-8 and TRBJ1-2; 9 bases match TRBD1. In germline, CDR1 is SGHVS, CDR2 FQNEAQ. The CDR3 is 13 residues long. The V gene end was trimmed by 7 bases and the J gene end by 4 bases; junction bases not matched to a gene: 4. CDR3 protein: CASTPDRGYGYTF. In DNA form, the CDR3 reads TGTGCCAGCACCCCGGACAGGGGCTATGGCTACACCTTC.

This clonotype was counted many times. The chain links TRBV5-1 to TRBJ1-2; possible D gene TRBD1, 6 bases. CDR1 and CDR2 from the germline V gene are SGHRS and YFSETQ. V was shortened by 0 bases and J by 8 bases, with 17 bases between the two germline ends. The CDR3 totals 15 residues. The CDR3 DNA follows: TGCGCCAGCAGCTTGGAACTGGGGGCTAGGAAAGGCTACACCTTC. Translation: CASSLELGARKGYTF. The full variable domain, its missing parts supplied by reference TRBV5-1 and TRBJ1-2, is KAGVTQTPRYLIKTRGQQVTLSCSPISGHRSVSWYQQTPGQGLQFLFEYFSETQRNKGNFPGRFSGRQFSNSRSEMNVSTLELGDSALYLCASSLELGARKGYTFGSGTRLTVV.

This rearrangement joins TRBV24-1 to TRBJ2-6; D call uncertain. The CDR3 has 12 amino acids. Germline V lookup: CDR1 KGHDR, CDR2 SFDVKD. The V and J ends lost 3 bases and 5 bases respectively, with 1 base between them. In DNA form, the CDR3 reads TGTGCCACCAGTGATAGGGCCAACGTCCTGACTTTC. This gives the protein CATSDRANVLTF.

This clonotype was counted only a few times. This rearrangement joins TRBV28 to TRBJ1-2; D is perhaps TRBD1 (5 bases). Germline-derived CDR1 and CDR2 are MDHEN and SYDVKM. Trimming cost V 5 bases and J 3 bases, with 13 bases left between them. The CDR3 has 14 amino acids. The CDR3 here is CASSNTQAYYGYTF. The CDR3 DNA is TGTGCCAGCAGTAATACACAGGCCTACTATGGCTACACCTTC.

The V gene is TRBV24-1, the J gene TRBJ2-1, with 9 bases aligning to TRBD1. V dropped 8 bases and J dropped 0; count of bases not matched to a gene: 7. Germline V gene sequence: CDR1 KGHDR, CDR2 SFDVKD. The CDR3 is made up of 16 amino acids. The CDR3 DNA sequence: TGTGCCACCAATCCAGGACAGGGGAGCTCCTACAATGAGCAGTTCTTC. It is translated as CATNPGQGSSYNEQFF.

Here the CDR3 reads CASSHRTASSGNTIYF. CDR3 DNA: TGTGCCAGCAGCCATCGGACAGCCAGCTCTGGAAACACCATATATTTT. The rearrangement links TRBV3-1 to TRBJ1-3; D is possibly TRBD1 (6 bases). The CDR3 has 16 residues. V was trimmed by 3 bases and J by 0 bases, leaving 12 bases between them. Germline loops: CDR1 LGHDT, CDR2 YNNKEL (reference sequence). The whole variable domain, filled in from reference TRBV3-1 and TRBJ1-3, reads DTAVSQTPKYLVTQMGNDKSIKCEQNLGHDTMYWYKQDSKKFLKIMFSYNNKELIINETVPNRFSPKSPDKAHLNLHINSLELGDSAVYFCASSHRTASSGNTIYFGEGSWLTVV.